This TCR beta chain was documented in a study of blood T cell repertoires in COVID-19. In the study overall: Sites in the United States, Italy and Spain provided acute and convalescent COVID-19 samples. T cells, B-cell-depleted T cells, or PBMCs provided the cDNA or gDNA that served as material.

V lost 5 bases, J lost 4 bases, and 18 bases lay in between. Germline-derived CDR1 and CDR2 are MDHEN and SYDVKM. This CDR3 is built from 15 residues. Repertoires were generated with immunoSEQ multiplex PCR, while TCRdb's copy carries only in-frame clones and drops some. The sample lists about 14,000 clones; 75% to 85% were seen once. The origin of this receptor is a woman in her forties or fifties with active or convalescent COVID-19. The V gene is TRBV28, the J gene TRBJ2-7; D unresolved. The sample comprised peripheral blood. The CDR3, as DNA: TGTGCCAGCAGTCCGCCACCCGCAGACGGGTACGAGCAGTACTTC. Translated, it gives CASSPPPADGYEQYF.